Listed below are T cell receptor beta chains from one sample, sequenced in a study of blood T cells in healthy people across ages. TCRdb re-called the 5' RACE reads with MiXCR, one entry per CDR3 protein. This table has around 780,000 distinct CDR3 sequences, 56% appearing once. The source material was blood. The receptor source for this set is a man aged 40-49 years in good health. Both conserved end residues are part of each CDR3.

>TRBV6-4|TRBJ2-6|16
CASSADTGVGANVLTF
>TRBV4-3|TRBJ1-4|15
CASSQEDRGNEKLFF
>TRBV5-8|TRBJ1-2|15
CASSSHPQGNYGYTF
>TRBV7-8|TRBJ2-4|16
CASSLRGRTLENIQYF
>TRBV29-1|TRBJ2-1|15
CSVLPSGRSYNEQFF
>TRBV6-1|TRBJ1-6|14
CASRPLERSSPLHF
>TRBV3-1|TRBJ2-3|18
CASSLNGLTGSPTDTQYF
>TRBV6-2/TRBV6-3|TRBJ1-5|11
CASRFTGGAHF
>TRBV15|TRBJ1-4|13
CATTFQDNEKLFF
>TRBV5-1|TRBJ1-1|15
CASTETGAMNTEAFF
>TRBV28|TRBJ2-3|16
CASSLRTSGGSDTQYF
>TRBV28|TRBJ1-2|15
CASSSAEGGFYGYTF
>TRBV24-1|TRBJ1-5|12
CATRVQNQPQHF
>TRBV7-2|TRBJ2-7|17
CASSPWLGGKSLTEQYF
>TRBV20-1|TRBJ2-3|14
CSVIGTARTDTQYF
>TRBV5-6|TRBJ1-2|14
CASRSAGQLWGYTF
>TRBV6-2/TRBV6-3|TRBJ2-5|13
CASSYTEQETQYF
>TRBV27|TRBJ2-5|14
CASRGPWAQETQYF
>TRBV29-1|TRBJ2-5|11
CSVDSGDTQYF
>TRBV30|TRBJ1-2|12
CACRDRPMSYTF
>TRBV6-2/TRBV6-3|TRBJ1-1|15
CASSRPTGGKSEAFF
>TRBV11-3|TRBJ2-1|18
CASSLDILGGAGYDEQFF
>TRBV29-1|TRBJ2-1|16
CSVEREPRVTYNEQFF
>TRBV20-1|TRBJ2-1|14
CSAGAWSSYNEQFF
>TRBV7-9|TRBJ2-7|15
CASSLQPGRAYEQYF
>TRBV5-8|TRBJ2-2|16
CASSLAVQPGTGELFF
>TRBV29-1|TRBJ2-1|17
CSVEGLAGGPGHNEQFF
>TRBV2|TRBJ2-1|14
CAILRLPDYNEQFF
>TRBV13|TRBJ1-5|15
CASSYASGGNQPQHF
>TRBV28|TRBJ2-5|15
CASSSQGTAQETQYF
>TRBV20-1|TRBJ1-1|15
CSAPGWGGGMTEAFF
>TRBV7-9|TRBJ1-2|13
CASSLVGRVGYTF
>TRBV4-2|TRBJ1-1|13
CASSQLGRPEAFF
>TRBV7-9|TRBJ2-3|15
CASSQEIHTSDTQYF
>TRBV4-1|TRBJ2-1|16
CASSQGASVFYNEQFF
>TRBV2|TRBJ2-3|15
CASKRSGGLTDTQYF
>TRBV4-2|TRBJ2-1|16
CASRPQRALSYNEQFF
>TRBV20-1|TRBJ2-7|17
CSASQPTGTGLTYEQYF
>TRBV6-1|TRBJ1-1|14
CASSEAAGVTEAFF
>TRBV29-1|TRBJ2-5|13
CSVGGGAEGDQYF
>TRBV9|TRBJ2-5|14
CASSPRTTQETQYF
>TRBV10-3|TRBJ2-5|14
CAISERGNQETQYF
>TRBV28|TRBJ2-3|18
CASSSLLAGGRGTDTQYF
>TRBV6-5|.|18
CASSYSNVNRGIGYEQYF
>TRBV7-2|TRBJ2-5|17
CASSLVGTGGRQETQYF
>TRBV28|TRBJ2-1|15
CASSLWGGSVGEQFF
>TRBV6-5|TRBJ1-1|13
CASSYVLRGTAFF
>TRBV25-1|TRBJ1-5|13
CASRAGVNQPQHF
>TRBV29-1|TRBJ1-2|13
CSGGDSIDYGYTF
>TRBV15|TRBJ2-5|16
CATGRETGAGLETQYF